The 28 T cell receptor beta chains listed next were all sequenced from one sample in a study of blood T cell repertoires in COVID-19. Clones were sequenced by immunoSEQ multiplex PCR, and TCRdb holds only the in-frame ones, with some missing. This sample yields around 300,000 clones, of which 88% are seen a single time; around 4.6% belongs to the top ten. The specimen sequenced was PBMCs or T cells enriched from blood (not recorded which). These receptors were taken from a man younger than 40 who had recovered from COVID-19.

The chain combines TRBV7-9 with TRBJ1-6; 8 bases align to TRBD1. Germline lookup yields CDR1 SEHNR and CDR2 FQNEAQ (reference sequence). The CDR3 totals 16 residues. V was clipped by 5 bases and J by 6 bases; unmatched bases: 9. The CDR3 protein is CASSTPGGGGNSPLHF. The DNA of the CDR3 is TGTGCCAGCAGCACCCCAGGGGGCGGGGGTAATTCACCCCTCCACTTT.

The chain couples TRBV7-2 to TRBJ2-2, with TRBD1 matching 7 bases. The CDR3 totals 14 residues. Germline V gene data show CDR1 as SGHTA and CDR2 as FQGNSA. V was pared by 2 bases and J by 5 bases, with 2 bases of the junction left unmatched. CDR3 sequence: CASSLQTGTGELFF. The CDR3 nucleotides are TGTGCCAGCAGCTTACAGACAGGGACCGGGGAGCTGTTTTTT.

The genes are TRBV11-2 and TRBJ1-3, with 8 positions matching TRBD1. Germline V CDR1 and CDR2: SGHAT, FQNNGV. The V segment lost 1 base and the J segment 0 bases; nucleotides outside the gene matches: 8. CDR3 size: 18 residues. DNA for the CDR3: TGTGCCAGCAGCTTAGTTTCTGGGGACAGGAGCTCTGGAAACACCATATATTTT. Residues: CASSLVSGDRSSGNTIYF.

The sample holds one count of this clone. The V and J genes are TRBV19 and TRBJ2-1; no clear D. The CDR3 sequence is 14 residues long. Germline assignment: CDR1 LNHDA and CDR2 SQIVND (reference sequence). Between the trimmed V and J ends, which lost 7 bases and 2 bases, there was a span of 12 bases. The DNA of the CDR3 is TGTGCCAGTAACTCCCTTACAGCCTACAATGAGCAGTTCTTC. Translation gives CASNSLTAYNEQFF.

The chain links TRBV13 to TRBJ2-1; 7 bases are shared with TRBD1. Trimming took 10 bases from V and 3 from J; bases not matched to a gene: 6. CDR1 is PRHDT, CDR2 FYEKMQ, per germline (reference sequence). The CDR3 is made up of 13 amino acids. For the CDR3, the DNA is TGTGCCACCCGACAGGGCGGCTACAATGAGCAGTTCTTC. As protein: CATRQGGYNEQFF.

The chain links TRBV3-1 (or the pseudogene TRBV3-2) to TRBJ1-4, with 7 bases matching TRBD1. Germline CDR1 and CDR2: LGHDT and YNNKEL (reference sequence). V gave up 0 bases and J gave up 7 bases; unmatched junction bases: 5. CDR3 size: 15 residues. The CDR3 reads CASSQEKGAVEKLFF. The CDR3 bases are TGTGCCAGCAGCCAAGAGAAGGGGGCGGTTGAAAAACTGTTTTTT.

On this clone: At one of its ends the junction is not consistent with the germline gene, which may arise from a read error. The CDR3 spells CASSLMGAPNQAQHF. The CDR3 DNA reads TGTGCCAGCAGCTTGATGGGGGCCCCCAATCAGGCCCAGCATTTT. The J gene is TRBJ1-5, the V gene TRBV5-4; D may be TRBD1 (6 bases). Looked up from germline, CDR1 is SGHNT and CDR2 is YYREEE (reference sequence). This CDR3 has 15 residues.

The genes are TRBV7-3 and TRBJ2-3; D is uncertain. CDR1 and CDR2 (germline): SGHTA, FQGTGA. The CDR3 is made up of 14 amino acids. V was cut by 5 bases and J by 8 bases, with 17 bases left in between. CDR3 nucleotides: TGTGCCAGCAGCCCAACGACTGTTACGGGTACGCAGTATTTT. Protein: CASSPTTVTGTQYF.

CDR3 residues: CASSHPGTVSYEQYF. For the CDR3, the DNA is TGTGCCAGCAGCCATCCGGGGACTGTTTCCTACGAGCAGTACTTC. The V and J genes are TRBV28 and TRBJ2-7; maybe TRBD2 (6 bases). With 6 bases removed from V and 1 base from J, the gap between germline ends came to 16 bases. The CDR3 covers 15 residues. Germline-derived CDR1 and CDR2 are MDHEN and SYDVKM.

The chain uses TRBV10-2 and TRBJ2-7; a weak D match, TRBD2 (5 bases). Trimming pared 3 bases from V and 0 bases from J, leaving 9 bases between. The CDR3 consists of 14 residues. Germline CDR1 reads WSHSY; CDR2 reads SAAADI. The CDR3 DNA reads as TGCGCCAGCAGTGAAGGAGGCTTCTCCTACGAGCAGTACTTC. Protein product: CASSEGGFSYEQYF.

The chain couples TRBV7-9 to TRBJ1-4; 8 nucleotides agree with TRBD1. The length of the CDR3 is 15 residues. The V gene end was trimmed by 6 bases and the J gene end by 8 bases; junction bases not matched to a gene: 11. In germline, CDR1 is SEHNR, CDR2 FQNEAQ (reference sequence). Written as DNA, the CDR3 is TGTGCCAGCAGTCGTGGACAGGGACTGGACGAAAAACTGTTTTTT. Protein: CASSRGQGLDEKLFF. Based on the CDR3 plus reference TRBV7-9 and TRBJ1-4, the full variable domain is DTGVSQNPRHKITKRGQNVTFRCDPISEHNRLYWYRQTLGQGPEFLTYFQNEAQLEKSRLLSDRFSAERPKGSFSTLEIQRTEQGDSAMYLCASSRGQGLDEKLFFGSGTQLSVL.

The chain employs TRBV6-1 and TRBJ1-6; the D is unclear. The V and J ends lost 2 bases and 14 bases respectively, with 7 bases between them. Germline V gene data show CDR1 as MNHNS and CDR2 as SASEGT. The CDR3 has 11 amino acids. CDR3 coding DNA: TGTGCCAGCAGTGAAAGCGTATCCCTCCACTTT. Its translation: CASSESVSLHF.

The rearrangement links TRBV5-1 to TRBJ1-6; 7 bases agree with TRBD1. The J segment lost 8 bases and the V segment lost 5 bases, leaving 4 bases of the junction unmatched. Germline CDR1 is SGHRS and CDR2 is YFSETQ. This CDR3 contains 13 residues. CDR3: CASSGQGDSPLHF. DNA for the CDR3: TGCGCCAGCAGTGGTCAGGGGGATTCACCCCTCCACTTT.

The rearrangement joins TRBV19 to TRBJ2-7, with D possibly TRBD1 on 5 matching bases. The CDR3 has 14 amino acids. Germline values: CDR1 LNHDA, CDR2 SQIVND (reference sequence). V lost 3 bases to trimming and J lost 6 bases, with 15 bases between them. CDR3 residues: CASSIDSLGLEQYF. DNA for the CDR3: TGTGCCAGTAGTATTGACAGCCTGGGGCTCGAGCAGTACTTC.

The chain combines TRBV20-1 with TRBJ1-1; 8 bases agree with TRBD1. Germline V CDR1 and CDR2: DFQATT, SNEGSKA (reference sequence). J lost 4 bases, V lost 3 bases, and 4 bases had no gene match. CDR3 size: 13 residues. Here the CDR3 DNA reads TGCAGTGCTAGTAGGGACAGGATCACTGAAGCTTTCTTT. This gives the protein CSASRDRITEAFF.

V is TRBV27 and J is TRBJ2-1, with 10 nucleotides matching TRBD2. Germline values: CDR1 MNHEY, CDR2 SMNVEV (reference sequence). V lost 6 bases to trimming and J lost 2 bases; unmatched junction nucleotides: 7. This CDR3 is built from 16 residues. This chain's CDR3 is CASRRPSGGAYNEQFF. The CDR3 DNA sequence: TGTGCCAGCAGGCGTCCTAGCGGGGGAGCCTACAATGAGCAGTTCTTC.

The chain couples TRBV19 to TRBJ2-1; tentatively, D is TRBD1 (5 bases). V lost 3 bases and J 12 bases, leaving 18 bases between the germline ends. This CDR3 comprises 14 residues. The V gene's germline CDR1 is LNHDA and CDR2 SQIVND (reference sequence). This CDR3 is CASSISGQGSRQFF. CDR3 in DNA: TGTGCCAGTAGTATCTCGGGCCAGGGATCTCGGCAGTTCTTC.

The V gene is TRBV27, the J gene TRBJ1-2; D is ambiguous. In germline, CDR1 is MNHEY, CDR2 SMNVEV (reference sequence). V lost 5 bases and J lost 8, with 6 bases in between. This CDR3 comprises 10 residues. CDR3 amino acids: CASSPGGYTF. CDR3 nucleotides: TGTGCCAGCAGTCCGGGAGGCTACACCTTC.

This chain joins TRBV5-5 and TRBJ1-5; maybe TRBD1 (6 bases). Germline lookup yields CDR1 SGHKS and CDR2 YYEKEE (reference sequence). This CDR3 has 16 amino acids. With 4 bases removed from V and 4 bases from J, the gap between germline ends came to 18 bases. The CDR3, as DNA: TGTGCCAGCAGCCCCCAACAGGGTTCGGGGAATCAGCCCCAGCATTTT. Translation: CASSPQQGSGNQPQHF.

This rearrangement joins TRBV12-3 or TRBV12-4 to TRBJ1-1; D is unclear. This CDR3 contains 12 residues. Trimming took off 5 bases at V and 2 bases at J, with 6 bases between the two ends. The CDR3 loop is CASSTVNTEAFF. The CDR3 region has the DNA TGTGCCAGCAGTACAGTTAACACTGAAGCTTTCTTT.

This CDR3 reads CASSQVLILGDRGQPQHF. DNA for the CDR3: TGTGCCAGCAGCCAAGTTCTAATTTTGGGGGACAGGGGTCAGCCCCAGCATTTT. The V call is TRBV4-2, the J call TRBJ1-5; 10 bases map to TRBD1. The V and J ends lost 1 base and 6 bases, in that order; junction bases with no gene match: 12. The CDR3 is 18 amino acids. Germline CDR1 is LGHNA and CDR2 is YNFKEQ.

The chain recombines TRBV7-2 with TRBJ1-1; tentative D call: TRBD1 (5 bases). The germline gives CDR1 SGHTA, CDR2 FQGNSA. The length of the CDR3 is 17 residues. Deletions cut 5 bases from V and 6 bases from J, with 25 bases between. Here the CDR3 DNA reads TGTGCCAGCAGCCAGGGTCTTACAGGCCTGATGAGCGCTGAAGCTTTCTTT. It yields the protein CASSQGLTGLMSAEAFF.

The CDR3 DNA reads as TGTGCCAGCAGCTCCTTAGGGCGGGGGACAGGGCTGATCGAGCAGTACTTC. Its protein product is CASSSLGRGTGLIEQYF. J is TRBJ2-7 and V is TRBV11-2; 9 nucleotides agree with TRBD1. V lost 4 bases and J lost 6; bases outside the gene matches: 16. The CDR3 is 17 amino acids. CDR1 is SGHAT, CDR2 FQNNGV, per germline.

V gene TRBV13 combines with J gene TRBJ2-5; a possible D gene is TRBD2 (6 bases). This CDR3 is built from 14 residues. Per germline, CDR1 PRHDT and CDR2 FYEKMQ (reference sequence). V lost 8 bases, J lost 1 base, and 14 bases lay in between. Here the CDR3 DNA reads TGTGCCAGCGCCGAAATGCGGGGCCAAGAGACCCAGTACTTC. It specifies CASAEMRGQETQYF.

The J gene is TRBJ2-5, the V gene TRBV11-2; 9 bases match TRBD1. The CDR3 runs 14 residues. Per the germline V gene, CDR1 is SGHAT and CDR2 is FQNNGV. V lost 4 bases, J lost 5 bases, and 5 bases stayed unmatched. The CDR3 bases are TGTGCCAGCAGCTACCGGGACAGGGAGGAGACCCAGTACTTC. This translates into CASSYRDREETQYF.

The rearrangement joins TRBV23-1 to TRBJ2-1; no clear D. TRBV23-1 counts as an open reading frame of uncertain function. The germline V and J ends were trimmed by 7 bases and 3 bases, with 10 bases remaining between them. The CDR3 extends over 13 amino acids. The CDR3 here is CASTLGLYNEQFF. CDR3 nucleotides: TGCGCCAGCACTCTTGGGCTCTACAATGAGCAGTTCTTC.

The chain recombines TRBV7-9 with TRBJ2-6; a possible D gene is TRBD1 (6 bases). This CDR3 contains 15 residues. The ends were cut back, 6 bases at V and 2 bases at J, with 11 bases in the middle. Germline lookup yields CDR1 SEHNR and CDR2 FQNEAQ (reference sequence). CDR3 DNA: TGTGCCAGCAGACTAACAGGGACTGGGGCCAACGTCCTGACTTTC. This gives the protein CASRLTGTGANVLTF.

Remarks on this clone: This CDR3 is also generated by other DNA sequences in the sample. This chain links TRBV12-3 or TRBV12-4 with TRBJ1-5; D is undetermined. Trimming removed 8 bases at V and 7 bases at J, with 12 bases between. The CDR3 sequence is 12 residues long. CDR3 sequence (DNA): TGTGCCAGCCGCTCCACAGTACAGCCCCAGCATTTT. Its protein product is CASRSTVQPQHF.